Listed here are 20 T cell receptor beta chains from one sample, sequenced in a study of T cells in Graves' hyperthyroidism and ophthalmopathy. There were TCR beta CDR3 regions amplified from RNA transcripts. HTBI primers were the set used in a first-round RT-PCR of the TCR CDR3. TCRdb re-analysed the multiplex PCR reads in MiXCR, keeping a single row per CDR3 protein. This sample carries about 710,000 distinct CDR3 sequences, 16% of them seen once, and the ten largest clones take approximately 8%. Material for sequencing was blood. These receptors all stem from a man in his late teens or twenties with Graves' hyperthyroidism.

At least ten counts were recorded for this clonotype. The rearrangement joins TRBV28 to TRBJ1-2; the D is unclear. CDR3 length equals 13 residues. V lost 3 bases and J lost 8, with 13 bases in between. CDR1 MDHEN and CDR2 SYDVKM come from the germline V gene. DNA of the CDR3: TGTGCCAGCAGTTTCCTGGGAACAGAGGGCTACACCTTC. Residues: CASSFLGTEGYTF.

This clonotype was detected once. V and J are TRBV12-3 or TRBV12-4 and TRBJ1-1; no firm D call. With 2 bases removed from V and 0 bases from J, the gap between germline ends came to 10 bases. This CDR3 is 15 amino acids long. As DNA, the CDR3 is TGTGCCAGCAGTTTAATGGGCAGGCTGAACACTGAAGCTTTCTTT. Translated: CASSLMGRLNTEAFF.

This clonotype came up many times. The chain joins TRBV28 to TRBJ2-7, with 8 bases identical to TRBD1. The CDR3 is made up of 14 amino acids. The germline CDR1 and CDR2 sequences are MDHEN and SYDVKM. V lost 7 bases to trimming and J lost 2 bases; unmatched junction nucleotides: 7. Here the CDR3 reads CASTYPGQAYEQYF. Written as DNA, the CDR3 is TGTGCCAGCACCTATCCGGGACAGGCCTACGAGCAGTACTTC.

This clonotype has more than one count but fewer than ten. The CDR3 DNA sequence: TGTGCCATCAGTGAGCCGGGGACCTCCTATGGCTACACCTTC. This gives the protein CAISEPGTSYGYTF. V usage is TRBV10-3 and J usage is TRBJ1-2; D is perhaps TRBD1 (5 bases). Trimming removed 2 bases at V and 4 bases at J, with 11 bases between. Germline CDR1 is ENHRY and CDR2 is SYGVKD. The CDR3 contains 14 residues.

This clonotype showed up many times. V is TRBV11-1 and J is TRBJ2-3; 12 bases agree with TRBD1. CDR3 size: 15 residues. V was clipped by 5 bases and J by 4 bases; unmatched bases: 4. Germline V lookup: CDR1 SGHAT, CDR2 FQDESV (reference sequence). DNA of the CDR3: TGTGCCAGCAGCCCGCGGGACAGGGGGCCAGATACGCAGTATTTT. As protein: CASSPRDRGPDTQYF.

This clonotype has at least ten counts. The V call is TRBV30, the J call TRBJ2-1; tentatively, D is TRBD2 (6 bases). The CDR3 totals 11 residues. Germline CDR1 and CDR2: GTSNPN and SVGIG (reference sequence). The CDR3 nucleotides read TGTGTGGCGGGATCCTACAATGAGCAGTTCTTC. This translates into CVAGSYNEQFF.

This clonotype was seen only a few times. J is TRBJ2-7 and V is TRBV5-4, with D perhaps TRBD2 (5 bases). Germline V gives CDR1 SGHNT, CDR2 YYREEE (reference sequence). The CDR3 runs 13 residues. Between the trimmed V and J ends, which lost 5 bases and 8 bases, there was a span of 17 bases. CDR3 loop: CASSRETTNKQYF. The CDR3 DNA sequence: TGTGCCAGCAGTCGTGAGACGACTAACAAGCAGTACTTC.

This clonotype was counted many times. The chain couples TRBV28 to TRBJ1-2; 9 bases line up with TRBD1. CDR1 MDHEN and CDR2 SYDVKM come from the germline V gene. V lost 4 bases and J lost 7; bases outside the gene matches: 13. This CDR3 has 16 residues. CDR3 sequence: CASSSPGTGTPSGYTF. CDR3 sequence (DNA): TGTGCCAGCAGTTCCCCCGGGACAGGGACGCCGAGTGGCTACACCTTC.

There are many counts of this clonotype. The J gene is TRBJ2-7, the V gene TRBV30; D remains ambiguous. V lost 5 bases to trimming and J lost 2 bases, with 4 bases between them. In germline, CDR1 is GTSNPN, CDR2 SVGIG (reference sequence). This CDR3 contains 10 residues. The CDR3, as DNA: TGTGCCTGGGGGACCTACGAGCAGTACTTC. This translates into CAWGTYEQYF. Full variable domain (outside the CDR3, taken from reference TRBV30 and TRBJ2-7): SQTIHQWPATLVQPVGSPLSLECTVEGTSNPNLYWYRQAAGRGLQLLFYSVGIGQISSEVPQNLSASRPQDRQFILSSKKLLLSDSGFYLCAWGTYEQYFGPGTRLTVT.

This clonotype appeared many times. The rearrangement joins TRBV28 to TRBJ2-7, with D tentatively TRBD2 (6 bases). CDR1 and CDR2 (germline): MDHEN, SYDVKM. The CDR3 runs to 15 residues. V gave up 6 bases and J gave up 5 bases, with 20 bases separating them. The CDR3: CASSRLEAGADEQYF. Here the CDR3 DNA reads TGTGCCAGCAGCCGACTAGAGGCGGGCGCGGACGAGCAGTACTTC.

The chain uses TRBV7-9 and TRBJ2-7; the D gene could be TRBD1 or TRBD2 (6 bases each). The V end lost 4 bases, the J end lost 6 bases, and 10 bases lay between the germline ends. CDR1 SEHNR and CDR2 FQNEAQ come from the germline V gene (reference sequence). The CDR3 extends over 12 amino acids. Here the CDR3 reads CASSSTGAEQYF. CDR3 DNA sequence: TGTGCCAGCAGCTCAACGGGGGCCGAGCAGTACTTC.

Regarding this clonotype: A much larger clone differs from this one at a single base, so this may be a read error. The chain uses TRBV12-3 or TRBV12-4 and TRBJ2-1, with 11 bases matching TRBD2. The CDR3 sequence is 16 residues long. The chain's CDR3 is CASSFPLAGARNERFF. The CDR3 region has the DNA TGTGCCAGCAGTTTCCCACTAGCGGGAGCTAGGAATGAGCGGTTCTTC.

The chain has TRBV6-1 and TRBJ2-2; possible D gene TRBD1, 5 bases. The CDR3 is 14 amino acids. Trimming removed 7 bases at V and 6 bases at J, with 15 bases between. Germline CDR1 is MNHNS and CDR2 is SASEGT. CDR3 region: CASIMSRASGELFF. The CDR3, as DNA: TGTGCCAGCATCATGAGCAGGGCCTCCGGGGAGCTGTTTTTT.

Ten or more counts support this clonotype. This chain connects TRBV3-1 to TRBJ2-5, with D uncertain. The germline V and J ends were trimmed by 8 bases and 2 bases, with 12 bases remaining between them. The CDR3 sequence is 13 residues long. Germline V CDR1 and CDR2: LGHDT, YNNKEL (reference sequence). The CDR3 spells CASGPDRQETQYF. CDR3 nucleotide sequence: TGTGCCAGCGGCCCGGACCGGCAAGAGACCCAGTACTTC.

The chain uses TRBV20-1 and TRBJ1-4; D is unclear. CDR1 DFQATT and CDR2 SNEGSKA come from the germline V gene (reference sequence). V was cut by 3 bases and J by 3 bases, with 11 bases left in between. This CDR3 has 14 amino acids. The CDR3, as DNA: TGCAGTGCTAGGAGCGGGTTAGCTAATGAAAAACTGTTTTTT. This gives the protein CSARSGLANEKLFF.

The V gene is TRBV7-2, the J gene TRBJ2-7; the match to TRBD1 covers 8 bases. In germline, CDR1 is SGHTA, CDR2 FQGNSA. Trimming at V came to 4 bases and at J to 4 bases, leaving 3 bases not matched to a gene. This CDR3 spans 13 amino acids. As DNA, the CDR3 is TGTGCCAGCAGCTGGGACAGGAATTACGAGCAGTACTTC. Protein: CASSWDRNYEQYF.

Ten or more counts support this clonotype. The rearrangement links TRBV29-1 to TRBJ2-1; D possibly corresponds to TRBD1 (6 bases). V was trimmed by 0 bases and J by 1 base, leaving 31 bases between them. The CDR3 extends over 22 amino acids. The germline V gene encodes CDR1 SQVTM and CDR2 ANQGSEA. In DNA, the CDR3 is TGCAGCGTTGAAGATCCGTGGACAGCTTCAGCAGTCGGTCGCGGGTCCTACAATGAGCAGTTCTTC. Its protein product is CSVEDPWTASAVGRGSYNEQFF.

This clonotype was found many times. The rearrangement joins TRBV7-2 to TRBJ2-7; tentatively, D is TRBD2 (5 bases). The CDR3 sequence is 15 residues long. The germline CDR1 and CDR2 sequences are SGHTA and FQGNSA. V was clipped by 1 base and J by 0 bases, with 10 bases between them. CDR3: CASSLGVASSYEQYF. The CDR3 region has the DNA TGTGCCAGCAGCTTAGGGGTAGCGAGCTCCTACGAGCAGTACTTC.

CDR3 DNA sequence: TGCAGCGTTGAAGTCCGGCGGCAGGGAGGGACCCAGTACTTC. Protein: CSVEVRRQGGTQYF. The chain links TRBV29-1 to TRBJ2-5; weak D call: TRBD2 (6 bases). Germline lookup yields CDR1 SQVTM and CDR2 ANQGSEA. V was shortened by 1 base and J by 7 bases, with 16 bases between the two germline ends. CDR3 length: 14 residues. Complete variable domain (other parts from reference TRBV29-1 and TRBJ2-5): SAVISQKPSRDICQRGTSLTIQCQVDSQVTMMFWYRQQPGQSLTLIATANQGSEATYESGFVIDKFPISRPNLTFSTLTVSNMSPEDSSIYLCSVEVRRQGGTQYFGPGTRLLVL.

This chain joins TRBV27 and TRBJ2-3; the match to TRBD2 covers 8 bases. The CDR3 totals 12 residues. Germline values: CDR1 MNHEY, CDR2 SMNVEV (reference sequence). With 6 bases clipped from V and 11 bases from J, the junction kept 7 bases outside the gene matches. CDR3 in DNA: TGTGCCAGCAGCCCCGGGAGGGTTTGGCAGTATTTT. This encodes CASSPGRVWQYF.